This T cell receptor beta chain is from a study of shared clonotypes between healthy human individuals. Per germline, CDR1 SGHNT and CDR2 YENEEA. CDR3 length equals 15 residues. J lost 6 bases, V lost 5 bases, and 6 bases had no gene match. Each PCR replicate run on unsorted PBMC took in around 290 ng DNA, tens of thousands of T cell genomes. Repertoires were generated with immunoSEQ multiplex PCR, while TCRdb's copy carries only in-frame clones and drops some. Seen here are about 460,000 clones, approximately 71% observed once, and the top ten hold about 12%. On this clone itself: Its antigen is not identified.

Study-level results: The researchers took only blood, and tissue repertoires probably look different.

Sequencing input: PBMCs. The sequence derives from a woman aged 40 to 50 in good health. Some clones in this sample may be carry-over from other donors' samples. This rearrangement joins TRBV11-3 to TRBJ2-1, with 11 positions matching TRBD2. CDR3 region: CASSPTSGNFNEQFF. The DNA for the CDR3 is TGTGCCAGCAGCCCGACTAGCGGGAACTTCAATGAGCAGTTCTTC.